A single sample gave rise to the 26 T cell receptor beta chains below, sequenced in a study of blood T cell repertoires in COVID-19. Using immunoSEQ multiplex PCR, the repertoire was profiled, and TCRdb retains in-frame clones only, with some absent. The table shows over 600,000 clones, with 85% to 90% occurring only once. Sequences were obtained from peripheral blood. The receptors derive from a woman under 30 with acute or convalescent COVID-19.

The rearrangement joins TRBV4-3 to TRBJ2-7, with 10 bases that match TRBD2. The CDR3 runs 16 residues. Per the germline V gene, CDR1 is LGHNA and CDR2 is YSLEER. V gave up 0 bases and J gave up 4 bases; unmatched junction bases: 6. In nucleotides, the CDR3 is TGCGCCAGCAGCCAAGAGGGTGGTAGCGGGGGGTACGAGCAGTACTTC. Translation gives CASSQEGGSGGYEQYF.

This chain uses TRBV27 with TRBJ1-2; the match to TRBD1 covers 7 bases. The CDR3 spans 16 residues. Per germline, CDR1 MNHEY and CDR2 SMNVEV (reference sequence). J was trimmed by 2 bases and V by 3 bases; bases with no gene match: 9. The CDR3 here is CASSFLEQGKNYGYTF. The CDR3 DNA reads as TGTGCCAGCAGTTTCCTTGAACAGGGGAAAAACTATGGCTACACCTTC.

The chain employs TRBV9 and TRBJ1-2, with a possible D match to TRBD1 (6 bases). The V gene's germline CDR1 is SGDLS and CDR2 YYNGEE. V shed 0 bases and J shed 1 base, with 10 bases lying between them. The CDR3 totals 15 residues. CDR3 amino acids: CASSVEGHVNYGYTF. The CDR3 region has the DNA TGTGCCAGCAGCGTAGAGGGACACGTTAACTATGGCTACACCTTC.

The CDR3 nucleotides are TGTGCCAGCAGTCCCCGCGACGGACAGGCCCCGGCTTTTTATGGCTACACCTTC. Encoded protein: CASSPRDGQAPAFYGYTF. The chain uses TRBV28 and TRBJ1-2; 7 bases agree with TRBD1. The germline gives CDR1 MDHEN, CDR2 SYDVKM. After removal of 5 bases from V and 5 bases from J, the junction contained 20 bases not matched to a gene. This CDR3 comprises 18 residues.

This chain connects TRBV6-5 to TRBJ1-2; D perhaps matches TRBD1 (5 bases). The V end was cut by 6 bases, the J end by 2 bases, with 13 bases between. The germline gives CDR1 MNHEY, CDR2 SVGAGI. CDR3 length: 14 residues. CDR3 residues: CASSPLSGNYGYTF. The CDR3 DNA follows: TGTGCCAGCAGCCCACTGTCAGGGAACTATGGCTACACCTTC.

This chain joins TRBV5-4 and TRBJ2-1; TRBD1 aligns across 9 bases. This CDR3 contains 15 residues. V dropped 1 base and J dropped 2; count of bases not matched to a gene: 1. Germline V CDR1 and CDR2: SGHNT, YYREEE (reference sequence). CDR3 sequence reads: CASSLWDRAYNEQFF. The CDR3 nucleotides read TGTGCCAGCAGCTTGTGGGACAGGGCCTACAATGAGCAGTTCTTC. The full variable domain, in which reference TRBV5-4 and TRBJ2-1 provide the parts outside the CDR3, is ETGVTQSPTHLIKTRGQQVTLRCSSQSGHNTVSWYQQALGQGPQFIFQYYREEENGRGNFPPRFSGLQFPNYSSELNVNALELDDSALYLCASSLWDRAYNEQFFGPGTRLTVL.

This clone was observed at least ten times. The chain employs TRBV10-3 and TRBJ1-6; D is unclear. Trimming took off 5 bases at V and 7 bases at J, with 9 bases between the two ends. Germline values: CDR1 ENHRY, CDR2 SYGVKD. The CDR3 is 13 amino acids. The DNA for the CDR3 is TGTGCCATCAGTCGGGAGTCAAATTCACCCCTCCACTTT. This translates into CAISRESNSPLHF.

The rearrangement joins TRBV5-4 to TRBJ1-6; 8 bases align to TRBD1. Germline lookup yields CDR1 SGHNT and CDR2 YYREEE (reference sequence). The V segment lost 2 bases and the J segment 7 bases; nucleotides outside the gene matches: 5. This CDR3 has 15 residues. The CDR3 reads CASSFQGAKNSPLHF. For the CDR3, the DNA is TGTGCCAGCAGCTTTCAGGGGGCGAAAAATTCACCCCTCCACTTT.

The count of this clone is one. CDR3 DNA sequence: TGTGCCAGCAGCACCCCTAGCGGGGGGGCCCTGATTGAGCAGTTCTTC. Its protein product is CASSTPSGGALIEQFF. The chain links TRBV11-2 to TRBJ2-1; 12 positions match TRBD2. The V gene's germline CDR1 is SGHAT and CDR2 FQNNGV. V was clipped by 5 bases and J by 9 bases; unmatched bases: 11. This CDR3 contains 16 residues.

This CDR3 is CASSEEEGNTEAFF. The CDR3 region has the DNA TGTGCCAGCAGTGAGGAGGAGGGTAACACTGAAGCTTTCTTT. This chain uses TRBV2 with TRBJ1-1; unclear D gene. The CDR3 is 14 amino acids. The V gene's germline CDR1 is SNHLY and CDR2 FYNNEI. V was clipped by 3 bases and J by 2 bases, with 10 bases between them.

This chain uses TRBV4-3 with TRBJ1-2; D uncertain. V lost 0 bases to trimming and J lost 8 bases, with 7 bases between them. The CDR3 is made up of 12 amino acids. Per the germline V gene, CDR1 is LGHNA and CDR2 is YSLEER. CDR3 in amino acids: CASSQDSQGYTF. The CDR3 region has the DNA TGCGCCAGCAGCCAAGATTCTCAGGGCTACACCTTC.

The rearrangement uses TRBV28 and TRBJ1-5, with D perhaps matching TRBD1 (5 bases). The ends were cut back, 1 base at V and 7 bases at J, with 14 bases in the middle. Germline CDR1 MDHEN, CDR2 SYDVKM. CDR3 size: 15 residues. The CDR3 reads CASSLSTTGGQPQHF. The CDR3 DNA follows: TGTGCCAGCAGTTTATCCACAACCGGGGGACAGCCCCAGCATTTT.

Regarding this clone: At the DNA level, this CDR3 is encoded by other sequences in the same sample as well. V is TRBV4-3 and J is TRBJ2-1; D perhaps matches TRBD2 (6 bases). Germline loops: CDR1 LGHNA, CDR2 YSLEER. The length of the CDR3 is 15 residues. The V gene lost 0 bases and the J gene lost 4 bases, with 10 bases spanning the gap. The CDR3 DNA sequence: TGCGCCAGCAGCCAAGAGGCGGGGTATTACAATGAGCAGTTCTTC. It specifies CASSQEAGYYNEQFF.

This clone was seen only once. The chain is built from TRBV5-1 and TRBJ2-2; no reliable D call. Germline V gene lookup returns CDR1 SGHRS and CDR2 YFSETQ. V dropped 0 bases and J dropped 3 bases, with 12 bases sitting between them. CDR3 length: 16 residues. CDR3 nucleotide sequence: TGCGCCAGCAGCTTGGGTCTGAGGAGTTACACCGGGGAGCTGTTTTTT. Amino acid sequence: CASSLGLRSYTGELFF.

J is TRBJ1-2 and V is TRBV5-1; 8 bases are a match to TRBD1. The V segment lost 6 bases and the J segment 0 bases; nucleotides outside the gene matches: 4. This CDR3 has 14 residues. CDR1 SGHRS and CDR2 YFSETQ come from the germline V gene. The CDR3: CASNRQGPNYGYTF. The CDR3 DNA sequence: TGCGCCAGCAACCGACAGGGGCCTAACTATGGCTACACCTTC.

Comment on this clone: Other DNA sequences in this specimen translate into the identical CDR3. This chain links TRBV4-1 with TRBJ1-2; D perhaps matches TRBD1 (6 bases). Trimming shortened V by 1 base and J by 5 bases, and 8 bases separated the two germline ends. CDR1 is MGHRA and CDR2 is YSYEKL in the germline V gene. There are 13 residues in the CDR3. The CDR3 bases are TGCGCCAGCAGCCAAGGGACAGTTTATGGCTACACCTTC. This encodes CASSQGTVYGYTF.

The chain employs TRBV12-1 and TRBJ2-1; the table's D call TRBD2 went unverified against the DNA. TRBV12-1 is a known pseudogene. The CDR3 has 15 amino acids. The CDR3 bases are TGTGCCAGCAGCTTTGAAGCGGGGGGGCCAAATGAGCAGTTCTTC. Translated, it gives CASSFEAGGPNEQFF.

This chain connects TRBV7-2 to TRBJ2-2; 9 bases agree with TRBD2. Germline V gives CDR1 SGHTA, CDR2 FQGNSA. The CDR3 is made up of 16 amino acids. J was trimmed by 2 bases and V by 6 bases; bases with no gene match: 7. The CDR3 sequence is CASRPASGANTGELFF. DNA of the CDR3: TGTGCCAGCAGACCAGCTAGCGGGGCTAACACCGGGGAGCTGTTTTTT.

The rearrangement uses TRBV5-4 and TRBJ1-1; D remains unclear. The CDR3 loop spans 15 amino acids. Trimming removed 5 bases from V and 0 bases from J, with 14 bases in between. CDR1 is SGHNT and CDR2 is YYREEE in the germline V gene (reference sequence). Here the CDR3 reads CASSPSYPMNTEAFF. In DNA form, the CDR3 reads TGTGCCAGCAGTCCGTCCTACCCTATGAACACTGAAGCTTTCTTT.

The chain recombines TRBV28 with TRBJ1-2; the D is unclear. Trimming shortened V by 2 bases and J by 1 base, and 8 bases separated the two germline ends. The CDR3 consists of 14 residues. Germline V CDR1 and CDR2: MDHEN, SYDVKM. CDR3 region: CASSLADFNYGYTF. CDR3 coding DNA: TGTGCCAGCAGTTTAGCGGACTTTAACTATGGCTACACCTTC.

This chain links TRBV9 with TRBJ1-2; the D is unclear. Germline V gene data show CDR1 as SGDLS and CDR2 as YYNGEE. The V end was cut by 0 bases, the J end by 7 bases, with 10 bases between. This CDR3 has 13 amino acids. The CDR3 DNA follows: TGTGCCAGCAGCGTAGACGGGTCTGGTGGCTACACCTTC. Its translation is CASSVDGSGGYTF.

The chain couples TRBV7-3 to TRBJ1-6, with TRBD1 matching 7 bases. This CDR3 comprises 14 residues. Germline lookup yields CDR1 SGHTA and CDR2 FQGTGA. Unmatched junction bases numbered 3, after V lost 5 bases and J lost 5 bases. The CDR3: CASSRDSNNSPLHF. The CDR3 region has the DNA TGTGCCAGCAGCCGGGACAGCAATAATTCACCCCTCCACTTT.

J is TRBJ2-3 and V is TRBV19, with 15 bases that match TRBD2. V shed 5 bases and J 2 bases; nucleotides not matched to a gene: 5. From germline, CDR1 is LNHDA and CDR2 SQIVND (reference sequence). This CDR3 contains 17 residues. Here the CDR3 DNA reads TGTGCCAGTAGTCCGGGACTAGCGGGGGGACCCACAGATACGCAGTATTTT. It codes for CASSPGLAGGPTDTQYF. Supplemented by reference TRBV19 and TRBJ2-3, the full variable domain reads DGGITQSPKYLFRKEGQNVTLSCEQNLNHDAMYWYRQDPGQGLRLIYYSQIVNDFQKGDIAEGYSVSREKKESFPLTVTSAQKNPTAFYLCASSPGLAGGPTDTQYFGPGTRLTVL.

The gene calls are TRBV27 and TRBJ1-2, with 7 nucleotides matching TRBD1. This CDR3 region has 14 residues. V lost 5 bases, J lost 4 bases, and 7 bases stayed unmatched. Per the germline V gene, CDR1 is MNHEY and CDR2 is SMNVEV (reference sequence). CDR3 amino acids: CASSAAGTAYGYTF. The DNA of the CDR3 is TGTGCCAGCAGTGCAGCCGGGACAGCCTATGGCTACACCTTC.

V and J are TRBV9 and TRBJ2-7, with 10 bases that match TRBD1. The CDR3 consists of 14 residues. V was pared by 5 bases and J by 2 bases, with 4 bases of the junction left unmatched. Germline V gene data show CDR1 as SGDLS and CDR2 as YYNGEE. CDR3 nucleotides: TGTGCCAGCAGTACTGGACAGGGGGCCTACGAGCAGTACTTC. It is translated as CASSTGQGAYEQYF.

In nucleotides, the CDR3 is TGCAGTGCTAGTTTGGGTGAGGCGGCTTTCTTT. Its protein is CSASLGEAAFF. V usage is TRBV20-1 and J usage is TRBJ1-1; D is uncertain. The CDR3 totals 11 residues. V was trimmed by 3 bases and J by 11 bases, leaving 13 bases between them. The germline V gene has CDR1 DFQATT and CDR2 SNEGSKA (reference sequence).